This paragraph covers one TCR beta chain sequence. Its antigen is unknown. The data derive from a study of T cell responses to AZD1222 COVID-19 vaccine. On the study more broadly: Analysis merged second doses at about 4 or about 12 weeks.

The V gene's germline CDR1 is LNHDA and CDR2 SQIVND (reference sequence). V was pared by 5 bases and J by 5 bases, with 7 bases of the junction left unmatched. The CDR3 runs to 14 residues. TCRdb's copy holds only in-frame clones and misses some; the assay was immunoSEQ multiplex PCR. Of 150,000 or so clones in the sample, around 93% were seen once. Broader study findings: Of spike-specific TCRs, nearly half reportedly target regions left unmutated in variants. Just five to seven people given AZD1222 tested seropositive at baseline. Repertoire collection took place solely once the T cell response had peaked.

Sequencing was performed on peripheral blood, taken on day 0 of AZD1222 vaccination. The TCR was taken from an adult in good health. The V call is TRBV19, the J call TRBJ1-1, with 8 nucleotides matching TRBD1. The CDR3 DNA follows: TGTGCCAGTAGTCAAGACAGGGGCGGTACTGAAGCTTTCTTT. Protein sequence: CASSQDRGGTEAFF.